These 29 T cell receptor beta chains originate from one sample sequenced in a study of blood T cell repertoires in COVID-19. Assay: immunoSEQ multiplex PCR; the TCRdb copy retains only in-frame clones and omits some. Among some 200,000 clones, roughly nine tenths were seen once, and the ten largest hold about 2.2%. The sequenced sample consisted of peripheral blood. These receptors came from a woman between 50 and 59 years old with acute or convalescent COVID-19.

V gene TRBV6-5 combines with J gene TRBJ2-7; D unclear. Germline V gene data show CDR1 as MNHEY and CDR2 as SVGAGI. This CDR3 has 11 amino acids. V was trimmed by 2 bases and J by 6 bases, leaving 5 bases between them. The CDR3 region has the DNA TGTGCCAGCAGTTACCGCGGCGAGCAGTACTTC. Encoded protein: CASSYRGEQYF.

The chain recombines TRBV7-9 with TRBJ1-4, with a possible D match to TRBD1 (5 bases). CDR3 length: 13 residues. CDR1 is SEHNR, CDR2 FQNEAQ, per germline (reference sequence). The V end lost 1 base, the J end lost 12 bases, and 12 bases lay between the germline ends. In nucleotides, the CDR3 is TGTGCCAGCAGCTTAGTGACAGATGTTGAACTGTTTTTT. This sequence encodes CASSLVTDVELFF.

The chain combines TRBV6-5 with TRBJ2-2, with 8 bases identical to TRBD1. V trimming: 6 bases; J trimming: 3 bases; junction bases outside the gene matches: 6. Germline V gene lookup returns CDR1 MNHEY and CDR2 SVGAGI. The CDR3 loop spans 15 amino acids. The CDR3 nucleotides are TGTGCCAGCAGAAAGACAGGGGTGGACACCGGGGAGCTGTTTTTT. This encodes CASRKTGVDTGELFF.

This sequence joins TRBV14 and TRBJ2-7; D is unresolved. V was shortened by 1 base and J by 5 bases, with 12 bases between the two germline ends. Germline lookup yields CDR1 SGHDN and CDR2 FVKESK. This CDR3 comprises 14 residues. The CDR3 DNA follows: TGTGCCAGCAGCCAAGTGCTGCAGGTGGACGAGCAGTACTTC. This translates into CASSQVLQVDEQYF.

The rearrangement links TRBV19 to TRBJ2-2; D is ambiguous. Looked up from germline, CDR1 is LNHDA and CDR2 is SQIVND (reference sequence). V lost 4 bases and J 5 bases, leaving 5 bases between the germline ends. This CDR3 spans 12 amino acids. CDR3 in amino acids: CASSTRTGELFF. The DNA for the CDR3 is TGTGCCAGTAGTACCAGGACCGGGGAGCTGTTTTTT.

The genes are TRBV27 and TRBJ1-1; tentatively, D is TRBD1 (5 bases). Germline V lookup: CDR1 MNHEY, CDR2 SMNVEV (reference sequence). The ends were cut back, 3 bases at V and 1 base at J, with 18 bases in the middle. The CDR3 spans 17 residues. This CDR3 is CASSFFSGRGQNTEAFF. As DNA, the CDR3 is TGTGCCAGCAGTTTCTTCTCCGGGAGAGGACAGAACACTGAAGCTTTCTTT.

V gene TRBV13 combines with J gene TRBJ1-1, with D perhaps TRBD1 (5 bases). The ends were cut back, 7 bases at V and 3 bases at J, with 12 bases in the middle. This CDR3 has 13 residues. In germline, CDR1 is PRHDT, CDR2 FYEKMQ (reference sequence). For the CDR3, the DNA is TGTGCCAGCAACCGTCAGGGCTACACTGAAGCTTTCTTT. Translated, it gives CASNRQGYTEAFF.

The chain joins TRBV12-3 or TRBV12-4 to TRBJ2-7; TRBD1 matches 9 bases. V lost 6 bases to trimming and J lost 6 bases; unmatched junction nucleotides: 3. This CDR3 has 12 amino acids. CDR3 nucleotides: TGTGCCAGCAGCAGGGACAGGGTCGAGCAGTACTTC. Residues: CASSRDRVEQYF.

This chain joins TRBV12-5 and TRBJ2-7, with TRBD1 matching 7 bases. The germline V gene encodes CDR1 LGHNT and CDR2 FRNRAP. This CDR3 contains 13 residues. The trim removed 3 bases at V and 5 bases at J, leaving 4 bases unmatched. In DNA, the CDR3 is TGTGCTAGTGGTTTCGACAGGGCCCACGAGCAGTACTTC. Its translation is CASGFDRAHEQYF. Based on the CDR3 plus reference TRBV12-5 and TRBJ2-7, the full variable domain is DARVTQTPRHKVTEMGQEVTMRCQPILGHNTVFWYRQTMMQGLELLAYFRNRAPLDDSGMPKDRFSAEMPDATLATLKIQPSEPRDSAVYFCASGFDRAHEQYFGPGTRLTVT.

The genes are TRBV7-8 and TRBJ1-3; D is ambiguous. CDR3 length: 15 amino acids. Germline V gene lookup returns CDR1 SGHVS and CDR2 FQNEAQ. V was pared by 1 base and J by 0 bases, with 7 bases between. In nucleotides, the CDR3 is TGTGCCAGCAGCTTAGTGGGAGACTCTGGAAACACCATATATTTT. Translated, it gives CASSLVGDSGNTIYF.

This chain's CDR3 is CASSRGSYTGELFF. The DNA of the CDR3 is TGTGCCAGCAGTAGGGGCTCTTACACCGGGGAGCTGTTTTTT. The V gene is TRBV7-3, the J gene TRBJ2-2; D possibly corresponds to TRBD1 (5 bases). This CDR3 spans 14 amino acids. CDR1 is SGHTA, CDR2 FQGTGA, per germline. Trimming pared 6 bases from V and 3 bases from J, leaving 11 bases between.

CDR3 loop: CASSLERGSSYEQYF. The CDR3 DNA reads TGTGCCAGCAGCTTAGAGCGGGGATCGTCCTACGAGCAGTACTTC. The genes are TRBV11-1 and TRBJ2-7, with TRBD2 matching 7 bases. The CDR3 has 15 residues. With 1 base clipped from V and 1 base from J, the junction kept 4 bases outside the gene matches. Germline V gene lookup returns CDR1 SGHAT and CDR2 FQDESV (reference sequence).

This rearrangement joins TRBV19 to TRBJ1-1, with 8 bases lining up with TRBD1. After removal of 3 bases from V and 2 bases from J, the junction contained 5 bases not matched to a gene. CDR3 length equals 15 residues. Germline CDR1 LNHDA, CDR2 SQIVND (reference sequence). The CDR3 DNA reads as TGTGCCAGTAGTATTTTTGGGACAGGTAACACTGAAGCTTTCTTT. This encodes CASSIFGTGNTEAFF.

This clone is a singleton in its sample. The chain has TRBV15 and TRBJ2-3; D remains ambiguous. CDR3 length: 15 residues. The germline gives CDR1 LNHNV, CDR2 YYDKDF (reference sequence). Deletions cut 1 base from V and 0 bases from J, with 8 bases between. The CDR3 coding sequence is TGTGCCACCAGCAGAGGCCAAGCAAGCACAGATACGCAGTATTTT. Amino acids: CATSRGQASTDTQYF.

The CDR3 protein is CASSQDNVGGRPFDEQFF. Here the CDR3 DNA reads TGCGCCAGCAGCCAAGATAATGTTGGCGGAAGGCCCTTCGATGAGCAGTTCTTC. The J gene is TRBJ2-1, the V gene TRBV4-3; D remains ambiguous. V was pared by 0 bases and J by 8 bases, with 23 bases between. Germline loops: CDR1 LGHNA, CDR2 YSLEER. The CDR3 extends over 18 amino acids.

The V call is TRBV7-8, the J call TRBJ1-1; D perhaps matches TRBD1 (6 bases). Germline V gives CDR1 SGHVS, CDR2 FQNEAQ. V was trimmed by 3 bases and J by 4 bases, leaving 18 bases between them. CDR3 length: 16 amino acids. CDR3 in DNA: TGTGCCAGCAGCTTTTCCCCAGGGGTGGAAGCCACTGAAGCTTTCTTT. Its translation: CASSFSPGVEATEAFF.

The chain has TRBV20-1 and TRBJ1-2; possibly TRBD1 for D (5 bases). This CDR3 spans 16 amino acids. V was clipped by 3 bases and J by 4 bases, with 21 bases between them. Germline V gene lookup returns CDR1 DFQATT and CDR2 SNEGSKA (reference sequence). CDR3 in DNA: TGCAGTGCTAGTGGATTTCGGCAGGGACTATCCTATGGCTACACCTTC. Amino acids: CSASGFRQGLSYGYTF.

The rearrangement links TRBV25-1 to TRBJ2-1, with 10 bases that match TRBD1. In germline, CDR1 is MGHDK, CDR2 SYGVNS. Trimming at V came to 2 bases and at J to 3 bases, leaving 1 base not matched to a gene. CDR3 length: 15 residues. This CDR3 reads CASSEGTGDYNEQFF. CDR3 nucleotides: TGTGCCAGCAGTGAAGGGACAGGGGACTACAATGAGCAGTTCTTC.

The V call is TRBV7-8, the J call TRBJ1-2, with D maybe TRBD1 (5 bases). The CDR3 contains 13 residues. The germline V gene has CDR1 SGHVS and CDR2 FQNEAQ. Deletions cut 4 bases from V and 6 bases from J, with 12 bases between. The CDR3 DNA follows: TGTGCCAGCAGCTACCCGGCAGGGAATGGCTACACCTTC. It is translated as CASSYPAGNGYTF.

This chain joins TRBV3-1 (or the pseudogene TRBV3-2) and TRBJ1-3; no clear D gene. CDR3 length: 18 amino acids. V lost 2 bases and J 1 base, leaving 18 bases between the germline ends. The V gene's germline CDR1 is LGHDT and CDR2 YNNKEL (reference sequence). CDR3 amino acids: CASSQNVEPRTSGNTIYF. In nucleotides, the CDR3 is TGTGCCAGCAGCCAAAACGTCGAGCCGCGGACTTCTGGAAACACCATATATTTT.

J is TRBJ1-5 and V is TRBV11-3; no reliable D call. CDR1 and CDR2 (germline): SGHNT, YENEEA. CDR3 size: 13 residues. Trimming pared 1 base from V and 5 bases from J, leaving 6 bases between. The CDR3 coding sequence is TGTGCCAGCAGCTTAGCCTCGGATCAGCCCCAGCATTTT. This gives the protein CASSLASDQPQHF.

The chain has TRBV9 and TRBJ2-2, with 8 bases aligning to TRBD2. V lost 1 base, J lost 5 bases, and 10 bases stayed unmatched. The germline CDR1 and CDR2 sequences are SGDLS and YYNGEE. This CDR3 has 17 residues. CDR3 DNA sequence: TGTGCCAGCAGCGTACCCCAAAGCGGGGGCGGGACCGGGGAGCTGTTTTTT. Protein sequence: CASSVPQSGGGTGELFF.

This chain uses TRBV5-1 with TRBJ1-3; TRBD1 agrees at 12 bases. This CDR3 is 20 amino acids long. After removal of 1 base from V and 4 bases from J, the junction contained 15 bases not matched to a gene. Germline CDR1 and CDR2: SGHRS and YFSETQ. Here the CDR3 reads CASSLTTAGQGASWGNTIYF. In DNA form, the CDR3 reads TGCGCCAGCAGCTTGACGACGGCGGGACAGGGGGCATCGTGGGGAAACACCATATATTTT. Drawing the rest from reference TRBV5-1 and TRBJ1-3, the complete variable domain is KAGVTQTPRYLIKTRGQQVTLSCSPISGHRSVSWYQQTPGQGLQFLFEYFSETQRNKGNFPGRFSGRQFSNSRSEMNVSTLELGDSALYLCASSLTTAGQGASWGNTIYFGEGSWLTVV.

CDR3 DNA: TGTGCCAGCAGTGCCCGTTCGGAGTCGGGAGGGAGTCAGCCCCAGCATTTT. The encoded protein is CASSARSESGGSQPQHF. The chain joins TRBV6-4 to TRBJ1-5, with D uncertain. This CDR3 has 17 residues. Germline V gene lookup returns CDR1 MRHNA and CDR2 SNTAGT. V was cut by 4 bases and J by 6 bases, with 22 bases left in between.

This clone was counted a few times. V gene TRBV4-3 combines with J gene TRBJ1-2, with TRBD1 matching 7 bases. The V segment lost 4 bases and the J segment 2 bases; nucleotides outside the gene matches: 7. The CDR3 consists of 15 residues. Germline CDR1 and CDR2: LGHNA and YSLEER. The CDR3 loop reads CASSPSPQGNYGYTF. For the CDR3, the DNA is TGCGCCAGCAGCCCCTCCCCACAGGGGAACTATGGCTACACCTTC.

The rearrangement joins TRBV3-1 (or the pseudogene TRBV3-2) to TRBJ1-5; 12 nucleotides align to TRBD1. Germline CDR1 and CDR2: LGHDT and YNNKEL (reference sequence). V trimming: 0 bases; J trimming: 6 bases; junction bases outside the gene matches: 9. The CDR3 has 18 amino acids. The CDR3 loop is CASSQEIGTGGVGQPQHF. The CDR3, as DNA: TGTGCCAGCAGCCAAGAAATAGGGACAGGGGGCGTTGGTCAGCCCCAGCATTTT.

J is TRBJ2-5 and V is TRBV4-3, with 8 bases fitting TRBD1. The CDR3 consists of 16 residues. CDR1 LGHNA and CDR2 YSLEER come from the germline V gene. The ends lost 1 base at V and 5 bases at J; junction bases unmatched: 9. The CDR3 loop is CASSQGQGAKGETQYF. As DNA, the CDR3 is TGCGCCAGCAGCCAAGGGCAGGGGGCAAAGGGGGAGACCCAGTACTTC.

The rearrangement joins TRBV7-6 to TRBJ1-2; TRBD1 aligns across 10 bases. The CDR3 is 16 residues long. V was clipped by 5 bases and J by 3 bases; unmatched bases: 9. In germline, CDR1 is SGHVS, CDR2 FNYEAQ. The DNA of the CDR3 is TGTGCCAGCAGCCGCGGTAGGGACAGGGGTGACTATGGCTACACCTTC. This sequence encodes CASSRGRDRGDYGYTF. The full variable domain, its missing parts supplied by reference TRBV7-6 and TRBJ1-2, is GAGVSQSPRYKVTKRGQDVALRCDPISGHVSLYWYRQALGQGPEFLTYFNYEAQQDKSGLPNDRFSAERPEGSISTLTIQRTEQRDSAMYRCASSRGRDRGDYGYTFGSGTRLTVV.

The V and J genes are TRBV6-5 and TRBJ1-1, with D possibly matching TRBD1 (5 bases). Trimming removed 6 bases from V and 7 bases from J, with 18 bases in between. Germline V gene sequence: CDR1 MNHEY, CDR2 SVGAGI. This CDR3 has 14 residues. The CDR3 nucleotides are TGTGCCAGCAGCCCCCCGCCAGGGCTTGTTGAAGCTTTCTTT. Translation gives CASSPPPGLVEAFF.